These 15 T cell receptor beta chains share one sample of origin, sequenced in a study of T-cell memory formation after mild COVID-19 (dated by TCRdb to about 2021). Libraries were built with 5' RACE. The reads were generated on an Illumina NovaSeq 6000. TCRdb reran the public reads through fastp at Q25 and MiXCR, keeping productive beta chains. CDR3 protein duplicates are merged, each entry listing the most common genes and DNA. The sample has about 340,000 distinct CDR3 sequences on record, about 15% of them singletons. The ten largest make up approximately 20% of the sample. Input material: PBMCs or a T cell subset sorted from them (not recorded which). The receptors were sampled from a man younger than 35 who had mild COVID-19 (a few samples of this study predate the infection). The sample titles of this study are shuffled in the database, so cell type and time point are left out; the donor was told from shared clones.

The CDR3 is CATSTPGQGYQETQYF. As DNA, the CDR3 is TGTGCCACCAGCACCCCGGGACAGGGTTACCAAGAGACCCAGTACTTC. The V gene is TRBV24-1, the J gene TRBJ2-5, with 9 bases lining up with TRBD1. Germline trimming cut 7 bases from V and 0 bases from J; bases unmatched to any gene: 8. The germline CDR1 and CDR2 sequences are KGHDR and SFDVKD. This CDR3 is built from 16 residues.

This clonotype appeared a few times. The chain couples TRBV20-1 to TRBJ2-1; 7 bases are shared with TRBD2. Germline CDR1 DFQATT, CDR2 SNEGSKA (reference sequence). There are 14 residues in the CDR3. The J segment lost 6 bases and the V segment lost 6 bases, leaving 11 bases of the junction unmatched. CDR3 DNA sequence: TGCAGTGCCCTCCGCGGGGGTTTATTCAATGAGCAGTTCTTC. It translates to CSALRGGLFNEQFF.

The chain employs TRBV11-2 and TRBJ2-7; D remains ambiguous. V lost 4 bases, J lost 7 bases, and 17 bases lay in between. The CDR3 length is 14 residues. Germline V gene lookup returns CDR1 SGHAT and CDR2 FQNNGV. The CDR3 DNA reads as TGTGCCAGCAGCTCCGTCCAAAGTAGAAGGGAGCAGTACGTC. It codes for CASSSVQSRREQYV.

The chain uses TRBV6-5 and TRBJ2-5; D might be TRBD1 (6 bases). CDR1 is MNHEY, CDR2 SVGAGI, per germline. Trimming shortened V by 5 bases and J by 5 bases, and 18 bases separated the two germline ends. This CDR3 comprises 15 residues. The CDR3 DNA sequence: TGTGCCAGCAGTCAGGGGAGTAACTTGTTGGAGACCCAGTACTTC. Residues: CASSQGSNLLETQYF.

V is TRBV6-5 and J is TRBJ1-1; 8 positions agree with TRBD1. V dropped 8 bases and J dropped 4; count of bases not matched to a gene: 3. CDR1 MNHEY and CDR2 SVGAGI come from the germline V gene. The CDR3 extends over 12 amino acids. Written as DNA, the CDR3 is TGTGCCAGCTACAGGGGGTTCACTGAAGCTTTCTTT. The encoded protein is CASYRGFTEAFF.

The chain couples TRBV12-3 or TRBV12-4 to TRBJ1-4; D gene uncertain. The V gene lost 6 bases and the J gene lost 5 bases, with 13 bases spanning the gap. This CDR3 spans 14 amino acids. The DNA for the CDR3 is TGTGCCAGCAGGCTGGGCAGGCCGAATGAAAAACTGTTTTTT. Residues: CASRLGRPNEKLFF.

At least ten counts were recorded for this clonotype. The V and J genes are TRBV4-3 and TRBJ1-2, with D possibly TRBD1 on 5 matching bases. The CDR3 runs to 15 residues. V dropped 0 bases and J dropped 6 bases, with 14 bases sitting between them. From germline, CDR1 is LGHNA and CDR2 YSLEER. CDR3: CASSQEGRGFDGYTF. CDR3 in DNA: TGCGCCAGCAGCCAAGAGGGAAGGGGATTCGATGGCTACACCTTC.

The chain recombines TRBV7-2 with TRBJ1-6; D remains unclear. Trimming shortened V by 1 base and J by 7 bases, and 23 bases separated the two germline ends. This CDR3 contains 19 residues. Germline V gives CDR1 SGHTA, CDR2 FQGNSA. CDR3 region: CASSLVRGVTSHFNSPLHF. In DNA, the CDR3 is TGTGCCAGCAGCTTAGTAAGAGGAGTGACCAGCCACTTCAATTCACCCCTCCACTTT. Full variable domain (outside the CDR3, taken from reference TRBV7-2 and TRBJ1-6): GAGVSQSPSNKVTEKGKDVELRCDPISGHTALYWYRQSLGQGLEFLIYFQGNSAPDKSGLPSDRFSAERTGGSVSTLTIQRTQQEDSAVYLCASSLVRGVTSHFNSPLHFGNGTRLTVT.

CDR3 nucleotide sequence: TGTGCCAGCAGCACTCACATCGGGACAGTAAACACCGGGGAGCTGTTTTTT. Protein sequence: CASSTHIGTVNTGELFF. This chain joins TRBV7-7 and TRBJ2-2; 7 positions agree with TRBD1. CDR1 is SSHAT and CDR2 is FNYEAQ in the germline V gene (reference sequence). J lost 2 bases, V lost 5 bases, and 11 bases had no gene match. The CDR3 is made up of 17 amino acids.

The sample holds many counts of this clonotype. The V call is TRBV4-3, the J call TRBJ2-7; no clear D. CDR1 LGHNA and CDR2 YSLEER come from the germline V gene. This CDR3 is 13 amino acids long. The V and J ends lost 1 base and 3 bases respectively, with 7 bases between them. The CDR3 nucleotides are TGCGCCAGCAGCCAAGGCACCGGCTACGAGCAGTACTTC. This codes for CASSQGTGYEQYF.

V is TRBV15 and J is TRBJ1-2, with D unclear. Looked up from germline, CDR1 is LNHNV and CDR2 is YYDKDF (reference sequence). This CDR3 is built from 13 residues. V shed 1 base and J shed 5 bases, with 8 bases lying between them. The CDR3 sequence: CATSRGFEYGYTF. The CDR3 nucleotides are TGTGCCACCAGCAGAGGTTTCGAGTATGGCTACACCTTC.

The chain recombines TRBV13 with TRBJ2-7; D unclear. The germline V and J ends were trimmed by 0 bases and 2 bases, with 8 bases remaining between them. The CDR3 spans 14 residues. Germline CDR1 is PRHDT and CDR2 is FYEKMQ (reference sequence). The CDR3 nucleotides are TGTGCCAGCAGCTTAGGATCGACAACCTACGAGCAGTACGTC. Its protein product is CASSLGSTTYEQYV.

This clonotype was recorded a few times. CDR3 sequence reads: CASSLGSFSYNEQFF. The CDR3 nucleotides are TGTGCCAGCAGCTTAGGTAGCTTCTCCTACAATGAGCAGTTCTTC. The rearrangement joins TRBV7-2 to TRBJ2-1; D remains unclear. The CDR3 consists of 15 residues. V lost 1 base and J lost 0, with 7 bases in between. The germline gives CDR1 SGHTA, CDR2 FQGNSA.

This clonotype is a singleton in its sample. This sequence joins TRBV4-3 and TRBJ1-2, with 9 bases lining up with TRBD1. After removal of 4 bases from V and 8 bases from J, the junction contained 14 bases not matched to a gene. CDR1 and CDR2 from the germline V gene are LGHNA and YSLEER. The CDR3 runs 16 residues. CDR3 bases: TGCGCCAGCAGCCGGACAGATCCGGGACAGGGCGGCGGCTACACCTTC. Protein product: CASSRTDPGQGGGYTF.

This clonotype was observed a handful of times. This chain connects TRBV27 to TRBJ2-5; D could derive from TRBD1 or TRBD2 (6 bases each). Germline assignment: CDR1 MNHEY and CDR2 SMNVEV (reference sequence). CDR3 length: 15 residues. Trimming left V 8 bases short and J 1 base short, with 17 bases between. CDR3 loop: CASARRGPGQETQYF. DNA for the CDR3: TGTGCCAGCGCCCGTCGGGGGCCGGGCCAAGAGACCCAGTACTTC.